The 22 T cell receptor beta chains below come from one sample, sequenced in a study of regulatory T cells in long-lasting Graves disease. For TCR beta, libraries came from iRepertoire HTBI primers and Arm-PCR of CDR3 regions. TCRdb recomputed calls from the multiplex PCR reads with MiXCR, one row per CDR3 protein. The sample includes fewer than 550,000 distinct CDR3 sequences, 15% to 20% of them seen just once. Time point in this sample: newly diagnosed GD, antithyroid drugs for less than 3 months. From PBMCs, RNA was extracted and then used to make the TCR library. This sample also appeared in a second study, on T cells in Graves' hyperthyroidism and ophthalmopathy.

Source: peripheral blood mononuclear cells (PBMCs), taken at new diagnosis, from a patient treated with antithyroid drugs. The receptors stem from a woman aged 35 to 59 with Graves disease.

V usage is TRBV2 and J usage is TRBJ2-3; the match to TRBD2 covers 10 bases. V trimming: 6 bases; J trimming: 4 bases; junction bases outside the gene matches: 10. The CDR3 spans 16 residues. Germline V gene lookup returns CDR1 SNHLY and CDR2 FYNNEI. The CDR3 sequence: CASSKKSGGAADTQYF. The CDR3 DNA reads TGTGCCAGCAGCAAAAAGAGCGGGGGGGCCGCAGATACGCAGTATTTT. The entire variable domain, with the rest obtained from reference TRBV2 and TRBJ2-3, is as follows: EPEVTQTPSHQVTQMGQEVILRCVPISNHLYFYWYRQILGQKVEFLVSFYNNEISEKSEIFDDQFSVERPDGSNFTLKIRSTKLEDSAMYFCASSKKSGGAADTQYFGPGTRLTVL.

This chain joins TRBV19 and TRBJ2-1; 8 nucleotides line up with TRBD1. Germline V gene sequence: CDR1 LNHDA, CDR2 SQIVND (reference sequence). The CDR3 contains 14 residues. The junction had 8 bases not matched to a gene; V was cut back by 5 bases and J by 8 bases. CDR3 nucleotide sequence: TGTGCCAGTAGTCTCACGGACAGGGAGCATGAGCAGTTCTTC. It yields the protein CASSLTDREHEQFF.

This clonotype appeared a few times. The J gene is TRBJ1-1, the V gene TRBV9; D gene unclear. Trimming removed 1 base from V and 1 base from J, with 8 bases in between. Germline CDR1 reads SGDLS; CDR2 reads YYNGEE. This CDR3 is 14 amino acids long. CDR3 DNA: TGTGCCAGCAGCGTATGGCCCCAGAACACTGAAGCTTTCTTT. Amino acids: CASSVWPQNTEAFF.

This clonotype has more than one count but fewer than ten. The rearrangement uses TRBV12-3 or TRBV12-4 and TRBJ1-1; a weak D match, TRBD1 (6 bases). V lost 6 bases, J lost 6 bases, and 14 bases lay in between. The CDR3 is 13 amino acids. For the CDR3, the DNA is TGTGCCAGCAGACTACAGGGAGGGCCTGAAGCTTTCTTT. It codes for CASRLQGGPEAFF.

Details on this clonotype: A read error may be the cause here, since a much bigger clone is one base away. This chain joins TRBV7-2 and TRBJ1-5, with a tentative D call TRBD1 (6 bases). With 5 bases removed from V and 0 bases from J, the gap between germline ends came to 14 bases. The CDR3 loop spans 16 amino acids. The V gene's germline CDR1 is SGHTA and CDR2 FQGNSA. The CDR3 DNA reads as TGTGCCAGCAGCGCTGGACAGACCCTTAGCAATCAGCCCCAGCATTTT. Amino acid sequence: CASSAGQTLSNQPQHF.

This sequence joins TRBV7-9 and TRBJ1-2; no clear D. Between the trimmed V and J ends, which lost 5 bases and 4 bases, there was a span of 8 bases. CDR3 length: 12 residues. Germline V gives CDR1 SEHNR, CDR2 FQNEAQ (reference sequence). The chain's CDR3 is CASSEDLYGYTF. In DNA form, the CDR3 reads TGTGCCAGCAGCGAGGACCTCTATGGCTACACCTTC. Full variable domain (remainder filled in from reference TRBV7-9 and TRBJ1-2): DTGVSQNPRHKITKRGQNVTFRCDPISEHNRLYWYRQTLGQGPEFLTYFQNEAQLEKSRLLSDRFSAERPKGSFSTLEIQRTEQGDSAMYLCASSEDLYGYTFGSGTRLTVV.

This clonotype has more than one count but fewer than ten. V and J are TRBV28 and TRBJ2-1; the match to TRBD2 covers 10 bases. Germline values: CDR1 MDHEN, CDR2 SYDVKM. With V trimmed by 1 base and J by 6 bases, 6 bases remained unmatched. This CDR3 is built from 16 residues. CDR3 coding DNA: TGTGCCAGCAGTTTATTCTTAGCGGGGGGAAGCAATGAGCAGTTCTTC. Protein sequence: CASSLFLAGGSNEQFF.

The gene calls are TRBV19 and TRBJ1-6; 7 nucleotides match TRBD1. The CDR3 has 16 residues. After removal of 4 bases from V and 4 bases from J, the junction contained 7 bases not matched to a gene. The germline gives CDR1 LNHDA, CDR2 SQIVND (reference sequence). CDR3 in amino acids: CASSTRGTDYNSPLHF. In nucleotides, the CDR3 is TGTGCCAGTAGTACCCGCGGGACAGATTATAATTCACCCCTCCACTTT.

This clonotype has ten or more counts. V usage is TRBV4-1 and J usage is TRBJ2-5; D is possibly TRBD2 (6 bases). Germline loops: CDR1 MGHRA, CDR2 YSYEKL. This CDR3 spans 15 amino acids. Trimming took off 0 bases at V and 5 bases at J, with 13 bases between the two ends. CDR3 protein: CASSQDRGRGETQYF. CDR3 coding DNA: TGCGCCAGCAGCCAAGATAGGGGCCGGGGGGAGACCCAGTACTTC.

This rearrangement joins TRBV19 to TRBJ1-5, with TRBD1 matching over 8 bases. The length of the CDR3 is 13 residues. CDR1 is LNHDA and CDR2 is SQIVND in the germline V gene (reference sequence). After removal of 5 bases from V and 6 bases from J, the junction contained 3 bases not matched to a gene. CDR3 amino acids: CASSETGVQPQHF. CDR3 DNA sequence: TGTGCCAGTAGTGAGACAGGGGTTCAGCCCCAGCATTTT.

This clonotype was counted ten times or more. The chain employs TRBV3-1 and TRBJ2-1; TRBD2 is a possible D gene (5 bases). V lost 2 bases to trimming and J lost 7 bases, with 12 bases between them. Germline CDR1 and CDR2: LGHDT and YNNKEL (reference sequence). The CDR3 loop spans 14 amino acids. CDR3 region: CASSQLSRGNEQFF. CDR3 nucleotide sequence: TGTGCCAGCAGCCAACTGTCAAGAGGGAATGAGCAGTTCTTC.

The rearrangement links TRBV6-9 to TRBJ1-2, with a possible D match to TRBD1 (5 bases). V lost 4 bases, J lost 2 bases, and 14 bases lay in between. The CDR3 totals 15 residues. Germline CDR1 and CDR2: MNHGY and SVAAGI. The CDR3 region has the DNA TGTGCCAGCAGTTCTCGAGACAGAGAGAACTATGGCTACACCTTC. Translation: CASSSRDRENYGYTF.

This chain joins TRBV10-3 and TRBJ1-2; tentative D call: TRBD1 (6 bases). This CDR3 has 13 amino acids. The V gene lost 6 bases and the J gene lost 3 bases, with 11 bases spanning the gap. Germline CDR1 ENHRY, CDR2 SYGVKD. DNA of the CDR3: TGTGCCATCAGGCAGGGGTCTGACTATGGCTACACCTTC. Amino acids: CAIRQGSDYGYTF.

This clonotype was detected ten times or more. The V and J genes are TRBV27 and TRBJ2-7, with a possible D match to TRBD2 (6 bases). The length of the CDR3 is 13 residues. Germline V gene sequence: CDR1 MNHEY, CDR2 SMNVEV (reference sequence). The V end was cut by 3 bases, the J end by 2 bases, with 8 bases between. The CDR3 spells CASSFSGPYEQYF. The DNA of the CDR3 is TGTGCCAGCAGTTTCAGCGGGCCCTACGAGCAGTACTTC.

This clonotype showed up many times. V is TRBV27 and J is TRBJ1-1, with D perhaps matching TRBD1 (6 bases). Per germline, CDR1 MNHEY and CDR2 SMNVEV (reference sequence). This CDR3 spans 13 amino acids. The germline V and J ends were trimmed by 4 bases and 3 bases, with 9 bases remaining between them. Here the CDR3 DNA reads TGTGCCAGCAGTTCAGGACAGCACACTGAAGCTTTCTTT. This sequence encodes CASSSGQHTEAFF.

In the case of this clonotype: A read error is possible here, since a much larger clone lies one base away. The chain joins TRBV28 to TRBJ1-5, with D perhaps TRBD1 (6 bases). The CDR3 has 15 residues. The germline gives CDR1 MDHEN, CDR2 SYDVKM. The CDR3, as DNA: TGTGCCAGCAGCCGGACAGTCGGGGGAAATCAGTCCCAGCATTTT. Protein sequence: CASSRTVGGNQSQHF.

This clonotype has more than one count but fewer than ten. V usage is TRBV5-1 and J usage is TRBJ2-5, with D unresolved. The length of the CDR3 is 14 residues. From germline, CDR1 is SGHRS and CDR2 YFSETQ. The V gene lost 0 bases and the J gene lost 1 base, with 7 bases spanning the gap. CDR3 in amino acids: CASSLAPAQETQYF. The CDR3 bases are TGCGCCAGCAGCTTGGCCCCGGCCCAAGAGACCCAGTACTTC.

This clonotype was picked up a small number of times. The CDR3 ends on some other residue instead of the conserved phenylalanine or tryptophan, so this is likely a read error. No DNA is shown, since the ends of the CDR3 on it are uncertain; the CDR3 is the one TCRdb lists. This chain links TRBV19 with TRBJ1-1. The CDR3 length is 11 residues, termini included. Germline lookup yields CDR1 LNHDA and CDR2 SQIVND (reference sequence). The CDR3 is CASTAGPLILL.

The rearrangement uses TRBV6-1 and TRBJ2-2; weak D call: TRBD2 (7 bases). The CDR3 runs 15 residues. CDR1 is MNHNS, CDR2 SASEGT, per germline. The V end lost 5 bases, the J end lost 3 bases, and 13 bases lay between the germline ends. CDR3: CASSPLGGDTGELFF. The DNA of the CDR3 is TGTGCCAGCAGTCCTCTAGGGGGGGACACCGGGGAGCTGTTTTTT.

Ten or more counts support this clonotype. The rearrangement links TRBV28 to TRBJ1-5, with 11 bases fitting TRBD1. The CDR3 is 15 residues long. In germline, CDR1 is MDHEN, CDR2 SYDVKM. Trimming cost V 6 bases and J 6 bases; bases outside gene matches: 7. The CDR3 loop is CASSQGQGAVQPQHF. The DNA for the CDR3 is TGTGCCAGCAGCCAAGGACAGGGGGCGGTTCAGCCCCAGCATTTT.

The chain joins TRBV6-5 to TRBJ2-4, with no clear D. Germline lookup yields CDR1 MNHEY and CDR2 SVGAGI. This CDR3 is built from 13 residues. Trimming pared 0 bases from V and 1 base from J, leaving 1 base between. CDR3 residues: CASSYSAKNIQYF. Here the CDR3 DNA reads TGTGCCAGCAGTTACTCGGCCAAAAACATTCAGTACTTC.

This chain links TRBV5-1 with TRBJ1-2; D may be TRBD1 (6 bases). Trimming removed 1 base from V and 2 bases from J, with 12 bases in between. CDR3 size: 15 residues. The germline V gene encodes CDR1 SGHRS and CDR2 YFSETQ. The CDR3 region is CASSLSLTGNYGYTF. The CDR3 DNA follows: TGCGCCAGCAGCTTGTCCCTCACAGGGAACTATGGCTACACCTTC.